Sequencing of this T cell receptor (beta chain) was carried out in a study of early T cells in non-severe SARS-CoV-2 infection (dated by TCRdb to the early 2020s). Regarding the complete study: Because TCR sequencing relied on bulk RNA taken from unsorted whole blood, pairing of alpha and beta chains was not possible.

V is pruned by 4 bases and J by 3 bases, leaving 8 bases of the junction without a gene match. The CDR3 runs 17 residues from the cysteine to the phenylalanine. Only CDR3 DNA remains: 51 bases, in frame from the first base. The germline V gene supplies CDR1 SGHRS and CDR2 YFSETQ. The study at large found these results: VDJdb matching was skewed toward anti-spike CD8 responses and likely underestimated virus-specific expansions, missing private and CD4 specificities.

The study was a case-control design nested within a healthcare worker cohort in London, UK, with weekly nasopharyngeal swab PCR tests and blood sampling. Healthcare workers were enrolled in the week of the UK lockdown, from 23 to 31 March 2020, and were followed every week for up to about 15 weeks. The method was 5' RACE. These reads were obtained on a NextSeq 500. In the TCR library protocol, unique molecular identifiers were attached to individual cDNA molecules to correct for PCR bias and sequencing error. Both TCR alpha and beta chains were sequenced, and tight co-correlation was observed between alpha and beta sequence abundances in each sample. The original methods were these. Decombinator V4 was used to perform V gene, J gene and CDR3 annotation of TCR sequences. Expanded TCRs were defined as changing significantly between any two time points under a Poisson model with p below 0.0001. TCR abundances were normalised to the total number of TCRs sequenced in each sample and reported as counts per million. MAIT TCRs were defined by TRAV1-2 paired with TRAJ12, TRAJ20 or TRAJ33, and iNKT TCRs by TRAV10 paired with TRAJ18. VDJdb, accessed 1 November 2021, was searched for CMV, EBV and SARS-CoV-2 annotated TCRs, with TCRs annotated for multiple antigens excluded. Using fastp at Q25 and MiXCR, TCRdb reprocessed the public reads and kept productive beta chains. Entries are consolidated by CDR3 protein sequence, retaining the most common genes and DNA. TCRdb, not the original authors, processed these V and J calls. A total of 60,000 or so distinct CDR3 sequences appear in this sample, about 10% of them only once. The ten top clones hold around 4.1% of the sample.

Remarks on this clonotype: There is no known antigen for this receptor. No much larger clonotype is one base removed from it; base qualities were not supplied.

In this chain, TRBV5-1 is recombined with TRBJ2-2, with 11 bases matching TRBD2. The source material was whole blood. This receptor was taken from an adult who was a healthcare worker with PCR-confirmed SARS-CoV-2 infection or an uninfected control (not recorded which). The DNA reads as follows: TGCGCCAGCAGCACCCGTCCGACTAGCGGGGACACCGGGGAGCTGTTTTTT. Its coded protein is CASSTRPTSGDTGELFF.